This T cell receptor (beta chain) was identified during a study of technical replicates of blood from several donors. The CDR3 has 19 amino acids. Looked up from germline, CDR1 is MDHEN and CDR2 is SYDVKM. Between the trimmed V and J ends, which lost 3 bases and 0 bases, there was a span of 21 bases. Only in-frame clones appear in the TCRdb table, and some are missing; sequencing was by immunoSEQ multiplex PCR. The table includes 85,000 to 100,000 clones, 95% detected once. This chain connects TRBV28 to TRBJ2-1, with D maybe TRBD2 (6 bases). The TCR originated in a human donor in good health. The sequencing input was T cells isolated from PBMCs. The CDR3 nucleotides are TGTGCCAGCAGTTTCATCGGGACTCCAACCCAACTCTCCTACAATGAGCAGTTCTTC. Its protein is CASSFIGTPTQLSYNEQFF.